Shown below are 9 T cell receptor beta chains from a single sample sequenced in a study of cytomegalovirus exposure and HLA in healthy donors. Profiling relied on immunoSEQ multiplex PCR, and the TCRdb table lists in-frame clones only, not all of them. The sample consists of some 350,000 clones, about nine tenths of them appearing once. The sequenced material came from PBMCs. These receptors came from a woman aged 25 to 39 in good health and CMV-seropositive.

The genes are TRBV27 and TRBJ2-5; 11 bases are shared with TRBD2. CDR1 MNHEY and CDR2 SMNVEV come from the germline V gene (reference sequence). This CDR3 has 17 amino acids. V was clipped by 1 base and J by 5 bases; unmatched bases: 9. This CDR3 is CASSLYTSGSGAETQYF. CDR3 nucleotide sequence: TGTGCCAGCAGTTTATACACTAGCGGGAGTGGGGCGGAGACCCAGTACTTC.

A single count supports this clone. CDR3 residues: CASSLQGLAGGDEQFF. The DNA of the CDR3 is TGCGCCAGCAGCCTACAAGGACTAGCGGGAGGCGATGAGCAGTTCTTC. The chain couples TRBV4-1 to TRBJ2-1; 14 bases map to TRBD2. Per germline, CDR1 MGHRA and CDR2 YSYEKL. V gave up 4 bases and J gave up 8 bases; unmatched junction bases: 7. This CDR3 contains 16 residues.

The chain employs TRBV30 and TRBJ2-1; 10 nucleotides match TRBD2. Germline V gene lookup returns CDR1 GTSNPN and CDR2 SVGIG (reference sequence). With 1 base clipped from V and 5 bases from J, the junction kept 5 bases outside the gene matches. This CDR3 comprises 15 residues. This chain's CDR3 is CAWSEGTSVNNEQFF. The CDR3 DNA sequence: TGTGCCTGGAGTGAGGGGACTAGCGTCAACAATGAGCAGTTCTTC.

The chain has TRBV4-1 and TRBJ1-1, with 7 bases aligning to TRBD1. The J segment lost 5 bases and the V segment lost 0 bases, leaving 12 bases of the junction unmatched. The CDR3 has 17 amino acids. The germline CDR1 and CDR2 sequences are MGHRA and YSYEKL. Here the CDR3 reads CASSQESQGGFYTEAFF. The CDR3 region has the DNA TGCGCCAGCAGCCAAGAGAGTCAGGGGGGATTTTATACTGAAGCTTTCTTT.

The V gene is TRBV7-3, the J gene TRBJ2-1; 9 bases fit TRBD2. V was clipped by 5 bases and J by 6 bases; unmatched bases: 5. CDR1 is SGHTA, CDR2 FQGTGA, per germline. The CDR3 is 14 residues long. CDR3 in amino acids: CASSGELAGNEQFF. Here the CDR3 DNA reads TGTGCCAGCAGCGGGGAACTAGCGGGCAATGAGCAGTTCTTC.

V usage is TRBV9 and J usage is TRBJ2-3; D is possibly TRBD2 (6 bases). The CDR3 length is 16 residues. Deletions cut 0 bases from V and 8 bases from J, with 19 bases between. Germline loops: CDR1 SGDLS, CDR2 YYNGEE. CDR3 residues: CASSVASSGFQGTQYF. DNA for the CDR3: TGTGCCAGCAGCGTAGCTTCGAGCGGGTTTCAGGGTACGCAGTATTTT.

The chain joins TRBV7-6 to TRBJ2-5; 9 nucleotides match TRBD2. The CDR3 has 20 residues. The J segment lost 5 bases and the V segment lost 0 bases, leaving 19 bases of the junction unmatched. The germline V gene encodes CDR1 SGHVS and CDR2 FNYEAQ. The DNA for the CDR3 is TGTGCCAGCAGCTTAGCCCCGACTCCTAGCGGGGAAAACTCGCGGGAGACCCAGTACTTC. Its protein product is CASSLAPTPSGENSRETQYF.

The V gene is TRBV5-1, the J gene TRBJ2-3; 8 nucleotides align to TRBD1. From germline, CDR1 is SGHRS and CDR2 YFSETQ. The CDR3 consists of 16 residues. V lost 0 bases to trimming and J lost 2 bases; unmatched junction nucleotides: 5. CDR3 amino acids: CASSLADRDNTDTQYF. The CDR3 DNA sequence: TGCGCCAGCAGCTTGGCGGACAGGGATAACACAGATACGCAGTATTTT.

This chain uses TRBV28 with TRBJ2-7, with D possibly TRBD2 on 6 matching bases. Germline CDR1 is MDHEN and CDR2 is SYDVKM. V dropped 6 bases and J dropped 13 bases, with 19 bases sitting between them. The CDR3 extends over 12 amino acids. Here the CDR3 reads CASRLSGGGVYF. CDR3 DNA sequence: TGTGCCAGCAGACTGAGTGGCGGAGGGGTTTACTTC.